This TCR beta chain was identified during a study of blood T cell repertoires in COVID-19. About the study: Samples came from the United States, Italy and Spain, spanning acute and convalescent COVID-19.

Sequencing was performed with immunoSEQ multiplex PCR; in TCRdb, only in-frame clones are kept and a portion is missing. The table lists 45,000 to 55,000 clones, 68% of them singletons, with about 9% in the top ten. There are 15 residues in the CDR3. Trimming took off 2 bases at V and 5 bases at J, with 10 bases between the two ends. Germline V gives CDR1 MNHEY, CDR2 SVGAGI. This rearrangement joins TRBV6-5 to TRBJ1-6, with D unresolved. Sequenced input: peripheral blood. This TCR was recovered from a woman in her 70s with acute or convalescent COVID-19. The CDR3: CASSYGLPNNSPLHF. As DNA, the CDR3 is TGTGCCAGCAGTTACGGCTTGCCAAATAATTCACCCCTCCACTTT.